The text below deals with one TCR beta chain. Its antigen is currently unknown. RNA was extracted from bulk tissue without any cell sorting. Newly diagnosed lung cancer patients had thoracic surgery in China, August–late 2014, without prior chemotherapy. The source of the sample is a study of tumor and adjacent non-tumor tissue in lung cancer. Looking at the study overall: Samples averaged around 3.9 million productive TCRbeta reads each.

Study observations and caveats: Patients with more diverse tumor TCRs had worse survival. TCR diversity was significantly greater in tumor than normal lung tissue.

TCRbeta libraries were built with three rounds of nested PCR, modified from ARM-PCR. TCRdb processed the multiplex PCR reads anew with MiXCR; each CDR3 protein has one entry. Here the sample spans about 75,000 distinct CDR3 sequences, more than 60% being singletons. The CDR3 consists of 15 residues. The V gene's germline CDR1 is MNHEY and CDR2 SVGEGT. V dropped 9 bases and J dropped 8 bases, with 22 bases sitting between them. The receptor was derived from a woman aged 50 to 60 with non-small cell lung cancer. The chain uses TRBV6-2 or TRBV6-3 and TRBJ2-2, with a possible D match to TRBD2 (6 bases). Sequencing used lung tumor tissue. This CDR3 is CASSIGGTITGELFF. The CDR3 DNA sequence: TGTGCCAGTTCCATTGGGGGGACCATTACGGGGGAGCTGTTTTTT.